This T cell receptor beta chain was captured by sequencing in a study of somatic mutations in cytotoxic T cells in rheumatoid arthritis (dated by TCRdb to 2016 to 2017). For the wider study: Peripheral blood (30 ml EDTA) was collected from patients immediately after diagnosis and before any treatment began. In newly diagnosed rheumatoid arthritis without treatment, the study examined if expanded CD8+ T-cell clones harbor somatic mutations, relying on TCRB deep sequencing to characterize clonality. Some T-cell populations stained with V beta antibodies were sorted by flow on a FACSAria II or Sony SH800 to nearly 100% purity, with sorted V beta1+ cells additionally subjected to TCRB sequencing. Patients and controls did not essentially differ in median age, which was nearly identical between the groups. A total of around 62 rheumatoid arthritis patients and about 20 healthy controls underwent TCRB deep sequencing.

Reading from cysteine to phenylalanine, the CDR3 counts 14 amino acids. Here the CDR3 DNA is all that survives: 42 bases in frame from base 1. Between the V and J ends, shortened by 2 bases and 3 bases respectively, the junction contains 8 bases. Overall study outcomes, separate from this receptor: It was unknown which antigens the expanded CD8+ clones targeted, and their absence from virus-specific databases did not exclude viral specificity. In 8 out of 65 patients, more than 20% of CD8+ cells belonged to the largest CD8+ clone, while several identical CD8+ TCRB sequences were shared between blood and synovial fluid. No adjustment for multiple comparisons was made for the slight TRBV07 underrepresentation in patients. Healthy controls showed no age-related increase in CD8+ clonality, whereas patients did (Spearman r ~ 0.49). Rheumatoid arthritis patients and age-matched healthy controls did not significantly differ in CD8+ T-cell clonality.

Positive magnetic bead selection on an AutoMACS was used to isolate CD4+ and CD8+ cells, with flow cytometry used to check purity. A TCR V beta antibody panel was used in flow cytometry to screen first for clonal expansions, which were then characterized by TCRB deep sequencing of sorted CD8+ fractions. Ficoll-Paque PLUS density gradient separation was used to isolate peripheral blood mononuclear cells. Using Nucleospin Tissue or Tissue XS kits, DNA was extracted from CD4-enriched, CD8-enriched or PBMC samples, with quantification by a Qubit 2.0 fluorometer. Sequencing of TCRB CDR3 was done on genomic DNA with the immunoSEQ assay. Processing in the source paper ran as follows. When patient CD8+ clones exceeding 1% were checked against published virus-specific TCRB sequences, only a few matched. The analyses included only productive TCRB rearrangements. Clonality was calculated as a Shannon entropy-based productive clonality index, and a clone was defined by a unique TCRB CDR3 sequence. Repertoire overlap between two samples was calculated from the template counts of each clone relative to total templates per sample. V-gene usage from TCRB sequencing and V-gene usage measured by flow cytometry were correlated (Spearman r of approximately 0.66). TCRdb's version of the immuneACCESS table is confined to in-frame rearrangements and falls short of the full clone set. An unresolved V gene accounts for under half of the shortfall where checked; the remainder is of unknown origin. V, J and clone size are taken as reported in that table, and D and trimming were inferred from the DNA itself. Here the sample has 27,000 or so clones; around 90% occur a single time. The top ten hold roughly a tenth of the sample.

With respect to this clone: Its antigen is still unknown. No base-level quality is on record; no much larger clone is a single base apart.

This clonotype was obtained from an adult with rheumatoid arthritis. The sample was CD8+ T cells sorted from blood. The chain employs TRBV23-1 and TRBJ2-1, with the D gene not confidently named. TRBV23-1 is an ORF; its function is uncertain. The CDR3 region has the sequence CASSQMDLYNEQFF. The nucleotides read TGCGCCAGCAGTCAAATGGACCTCTACAATGAGCAGTTCTTC.